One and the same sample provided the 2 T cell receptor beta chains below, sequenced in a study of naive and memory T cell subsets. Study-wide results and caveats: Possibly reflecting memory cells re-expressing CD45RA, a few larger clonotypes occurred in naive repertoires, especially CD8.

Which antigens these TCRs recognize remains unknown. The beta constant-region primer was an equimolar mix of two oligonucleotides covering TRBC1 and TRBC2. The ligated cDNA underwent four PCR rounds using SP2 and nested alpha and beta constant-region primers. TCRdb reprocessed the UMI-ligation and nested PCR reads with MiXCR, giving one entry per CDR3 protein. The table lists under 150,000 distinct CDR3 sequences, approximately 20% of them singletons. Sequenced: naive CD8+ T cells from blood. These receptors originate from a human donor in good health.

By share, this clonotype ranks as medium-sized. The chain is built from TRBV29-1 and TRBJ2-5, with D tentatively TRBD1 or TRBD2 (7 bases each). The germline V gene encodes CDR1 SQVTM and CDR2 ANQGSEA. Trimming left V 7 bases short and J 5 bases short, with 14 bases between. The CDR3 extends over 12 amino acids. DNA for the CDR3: TGCAGCGCGACAGGGAGGGACGAGACCCAGTACTTC. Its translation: CSATGRDETQYF.

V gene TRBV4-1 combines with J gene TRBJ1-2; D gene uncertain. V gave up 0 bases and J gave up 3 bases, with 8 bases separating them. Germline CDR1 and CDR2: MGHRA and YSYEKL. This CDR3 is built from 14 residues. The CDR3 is CASSQEWADYGYTF. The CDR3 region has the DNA TGCGCCAGCAGCCAAGAATGGGCTGACTATGGCTACACCTTC.